The 30 T cell receptor beta chains reported below all come from one sample, sequenced in a study of vaccination effects on CD4 cells after COVID-19. These receptors are not linked to any known antigen. The method was immunoSEQ multiplex PCR; TCRdb's version includes in-frame clones alone and lacks a portion of them. The table has about 54,000 clones, around 80% seen once. Prior to sequencing, the ViraFEST assay stimulated PBMC with viral peptide pools, which expanded the antigen-specific CD4+ T cells. Culture lasted 10 days before CD4+ T cell isolation. Here the sequenced sample was CD4+ T cells from PBMCs cultured with HCoV-229E spike peptides, taken before COVID-19 vaccination. All receptors come from a human donor who received a COVID-19 vaccine.

This clone has more than one count but fewer than ten. The chain couples TRBV10-3 to TRBJ2-1, with D tentatively TRBD1 (5 bases). Trimming removed 0 bases from V and 10 bases from J, with 10 bases in between. Germline V CDR1 and CDR2: ENHRY, SYGVKD. The length of the CDR3 is 13 residues. CDR3 coding DNA: TGTGCCATCAGTGAGTCCCAGGGTTGGGAGCAGTTCTTC. Amino acid sequence: CAISESQGWEQFF.

V and J are TRBV9 and TRBJ1-2, with 7 bases lining up with TRBD1. The V and J ends lost 0 bases and 6 bases, in that order; junction bases with no gene match: 8. This CDR3 is 15 amino acids long. Germline assignment: CDR1 SGDLS and CDR2 YYNGEE. Here the CDR3 DNA reads TGTGCCAGCAGCGTAGCCCTGGGACAGCTCCATGGCTACACCTTC. Translating gives CASSVALGQLHGYTF.

V and J are TRBV7-2 and TRBJ1-4; no clear D gene. Trimming shortened V by 2 bases and J by 0 bases, and 16 bases separated the two germline ends. The CDR3 runs 18 residues. The germline V gene has CDR1 SGHTA and CDR2 FQGNSA. The chain's CDR3 is CASSLRGYLGATNEKLFF. CDR3 nucleotide sequence: TGTGCCAGCAGCTTACGTGGATACCTGGGTGCAACTAATGAAAAACTGTTTTTT.

The chain is built from TRBV7-3 and TRBJ2-5; 7 nucleotides match TRBD1. Looked up from germline, CDR1 is SGHTA and CDR2 is FQGTGA. This CDR3 region has 13 residues. Trimming cost V 5 bases and J 2 bases; bases outside gene matches: 2. The CDR3 loop is CASSRDSQETQYF. The CDR3 coding sequence is TGTGCCAGCAGCCGGGACAGTCAAGAGACCCAGTACTTC. Drawing the rest from reference TRBV7-3 and TRBJ2-5, the complete variable domain is GAGVSQTPSNKVTEKGKYVELRCDPISGHTALYWYRQSLGQGPEFLIYFQGTGAADDSGLPNDRFFAVRPEGSVSTLKIQRTERGDSAVYLCASSRDSQETQYFGPGTRLLVL.

The chain combines TRBV5-1 with TRBJ2-3; D is uncertain. From germline, CDR1 is SGHRS and CDR2 YFSETQ. This CDR3 has 16 residues. Trimming pared 0 bases from V and 0 bases from J, leaving 11 bases between. Here the CDR3 reads CASSLDLRTSTDTQYF. CDR3 nucleotide sequence: TGCGCCAGCAGCTTGGATCTCAGAACTAGCACAGATACGCAGTATTTT. The entire variable domain, with the rest obtained from reference TRBV5-1 and TRBJ2-3, is as follows: KAGVTQTPRYLIKTRGQQVTLSCSPISGHRSVSWYQQTPGQGLQFLFEYFSETQRNKGNFPGRFSGRQFSNSRSEMNVSTLELGDSALYLCASSLDLRTSTDTQYFGPGTRLTVL.

V and J are TRBV18 and TRBJ2-1; possible D gene TRBD1, 6 bases. Germline CDR1 reads KGHSH; CDR2 reads LQKENI. This CDR3 spans 14 amino acids. The V end lost 2 bases, the J end lost 5 bases, and 10 bases lay between the germline ends. The CDR3 is CASSPTGWDNEQFF. The CDR3 region has the DNA TGTGCCAGCTCACCAACAGGGTGGGACAATGAGCAGTTCTTC. The full variable domain, its missing parts supplied by reference TRBV18 and TRBJ2-1, is NAGVMQNPRHLVRRRGQEARLRCSPMKGHSHVYWYRQLPEEGLKFMVYLQKENIIDESGMPKERFSAEFPKEGPSILRIQQVVRGDSAAYFCASSPTGWDNEQFFGPGTRLTVL.

V is TRBV6-5 and J is TRBJ2-3; tentatively, D is TRBD1 (6 bases). Germline CDR1 is MNHEY and CDR2 is SVGAGI. The CDR3 contains 14 residues. Trimming removed 6 bases from V and 4 bases from J, with 14 bases in between. The CDR3 sequence is CASRFRQEADTQYF. The DNA for the CDR3 is TGTGCCAGCAGATTCAGACAGGAAGCAGATACGCAGTATTTT.

The genes are TRBV18 and TRBJ2-7, with 7 positions matching TRBD1. J gave up 4 bases and V 3 bases, and 3 bases lay outside the gene matches. Germline lookup yields CDR1 KGHSH and CDR2 LQKENI. The CDR3 is made up of 13 amino acids. The CDR3 spells CASSPDRNYEQYV. The CDR3 DNA follows: TGTGCCAGCTCACCGGACAGGAATTACGAGCAGTACGTC.

The V and J genes are TRBV29-1 and TRBJ2-7, with D possibly matching TRBD1 (5 bases). The ends were cut back, 5 bases at V and 7 bases at J, with 15 bases in the middle. Germline V gene lookup returns CDR1 SQVTM and CDR2 ANQGSEA. CDR3 length: 12 amino acids. CDR3 coding DNA: TGCAGCGTTATGACAGATACTACGGAGCAGTACGTC. As protein: CSVMTDTTEQYV.

The gene calls are TRBV24-1 and TRBJ2-3; D is unclear. Germline CDR1 KGHDR, CDR2 SFDVKD. The length of the CDR3 is 14 residues. V was shortened by 3 bases and J by 0 bases, with 6 bases between the two germline ends. CDR3 sequence: CATSDVGSTDTQYF. The CDR3 DNA sequence: TGTGCCACCAGTGATGTGGGGAGCACAGATACGCAGTATTTT.

On this clone: Within the sample, other DNA sequences also encode this same CDR3. The chain links TRBV5-1 to TRBJ1-1; a weak D match, TRBD1 (5 bases). CDR1 is SGHRS, CDR2 YFSETQ, per germline. Trimming removed 4 bases from V and 1 base from J, with 8 bases in between. This CDR3 is 13 amino acids long. DNA for the CDR3: TGCGCCAGCAGCCCGGGGACGAACACTGAAGCTTTCTTT. It translates to CASSPGTNTEAFF.

The CDR3 nucleotides read TGCGCCAGCAGCCAAGTTGGCAGGGACGTTCTTGAGACCCAGTACTTC. This gives the protein CASSQVGRDVLETQYF. V gene TRBV4-1 combines with J gene TRBJ2-5; tentatively, D is TRBD1 or TRBD2 (5 bases each). Trimming took off 1 base at V and 5 bases at J, with 17 bases between the two ends. The CDR3 runs to 16 residues. CDR1 MGHRA and CDR2 YSYEKL come from the germline V gene.

This clone was seen a handful of times. The genes are TRBV2 and TRBJ1-1; no reliable D call. Per the germline V gene, CDR1 is SNHLY and CDR2 is FYNNEI. There are 13 residues in the CDR3. V dropped 5 bases and J dropped 4 bases, with 11 bases sitting between them. DNA for the CDR3: TGTGCCAGCAGTATAACAGCCGGCACTGAAGCTTTCTTT. It translates to CASSITAGTEAFF.

The genes are TRBV5-1 and TRBJ2-2; 9 nucleotides agree with TRBD2. This CDR3 comprises 16 residues. Per germline, CDR1 SGHRS and CDR2 YFSETQ. Trimming took 4 bases from V and 2 from J; bases not matched to a gene: 6. In nucleotides, the CDR3 is TGCGCCAGCAGCGATAGCGGGGGAGTTAACACCGGGGAGCTGTTTTTT. It yields the protein CASSDSGGVNTGELFF.

This clone was recorded only once. This chain uses TRBV24-1 with TRBJ1-5; D is perhaps TRBD1 (5 bases). V was shortened by 9 bases and J by 7 bases, with 15 bases between the two germline ends. Germline V gene data show CDR1 as KGHDR and CDR2 as SFDVKD. The CDR3 loop spans 13 amino acids. The CDR3, as DNA: TGTGCCACCCTCGCGGGTGAGGGGCAGCCCCAGCATTTT. It is translated as CATLAGEGQPQHF.

This clone was counted once. The chain links TRBV5-1 to TRBJ1-5, with D perhaps TRBD1 (6 bases). Trimming cost V 0 bases and J 3 bases, with 10 bases left between them. The CDR3 totals 15 residues. Germline CDR1 and CDR2: SGHRS and YFSETQ. CDR3 DNA: TGCGCCAGCAGCTTGGCGGGGGCGAACAATCAGCCCCAGCATTTT. This encodes CASSLAGANNQPQHF.

This chain connects TRBV13 to TRBJ2-2, with 10 bases matching TRBD1. CDR3 length: 17 residues. The germline CDR1 and CDR2 sequences are PRHDT and FYEKMQ (reference sequence). With 2 bases clipped from V and 5 bases from J, the junction kept 8 bases outside the gene matches. CDR3 protein: CASSLSFGTGDTGELFF. In DNA form, the CDR3 reads TGTGCCAGCAGCTTAAGTTTCGGGACAGGGGATACCGGGGAGCTGTTTTTT.

The chain carries TRBV5-6 and TRBJ2-1, with 7 bases fitting TRBD1. The J segment lost 4 bases and the V segment lost 6 bases, leaving 13 bases of the junction unmatched. From germline, CDR1 is SGHDT and CDR2 YYEEEE. This CDR3 spans 16 amino acids. CDR3 nucleotide sequence: TGTGCCAGCATATCGAAGGGGGCCAGGGGGTACAATGAGCAGTTCTTC. It is translated as CASISKGARGYNEQFF.

The rearrangement joins TRBV5-1 to TRBJ2-5, with 10 bases lining up with TRBD2. V was pared by 2 bases and J by 5 bases, with 6 bases of the junction left unmatched. CDR1 is SGHRS and CDR2 is YFSETQ in the germline V gene. The CDR3 consists of 15 residues. The CDR3 DNA is TGCGCCAGCAGCTTACTAGCGGGGTATTCGGAGACCCAGTACTTC. Amino acid sequence: CASSLLAGYSETQYF.

This rearrangement joins TRBV6-5 to TRBJ1-5; D is ambiguous. The V end lost 3 bases, the J end lost 3 bases, and 9 bases lay between the germline ends. From germline, CDR1 is MNHEY and CDR2 SVGAGI. The CDR3 totals 14 residues. This chain's CDR3 is CASSYRVNNQPQHF. As DNA, the CDR3 is TGTGCCAGCAGTTATCGTGTTAACAATCAGCCCCAGCATTTT.

This sequence joins TRBV18 and TRBJ1-5, with D uncertain. The V gene lost 3 bases and the J gene lost 0 bases, with 12 bases spanning the gap. Germline V gene lookup returns CDR1 KGHSH and CDR2 LQKENI. The CDR3 is 16 residues long. The CDR3 region is CASSPPGVHSNQPQHF. CDR3 DNA: TGTGCCAGCTCACCCCCCGGGGTCCATAGCAATCAGCCCCAGCATTTT.

This clone turned up a few times. V usage is TRBV5-4 and J usage is TRBJ1-3; no clear D. There are 15 residues in the CDR3. Trimming shortened V by 0 bases and J by 4 bases, and 11 bases separated the two germline ends. Looked up from germline, CDR1 is SGHNT and CDR2 is YYREEE (reference sequence). The CDR3 sequence is CASSLDPSDGNTIYF. The CDR3 DNA is TGTGCCAGCAGCTTGGACCCCAGCGACGGAAACACCATATATTTT. The whole variable domain, filled in from reference TRBV5-4 and TRBJ1-3, reads ETGVTQSPTHLIKTRGQQVTLRCSSQSGHNTVSWYQQALGQGPQFIFQYYREEENGRGNFPPRFSGLQFPNYSSELNVNALELDDSALYLCASSLDPSDGNTIYFGEGSWLTVV.

This chain uses TRBV6-1 with TRBJ2-2, with a weak D call TRBD1 (5 bases). CDR1 and CDR2 from the germline V gene are MNHNS and SASEGT. CDR3 size: 17 residues. V was pared by 0 bases and J by 0 bases, with 11 bases between. For the CDR3, the DNA is TGTGCCAGCAGTGAAGCGCGTTACAGGTCGAACACCGGGGAGCTGTTTTTT. It encodes CASSEARYRSNTGELFF.

This clone was seen just once. The chain carries TRBV4-1 and TRBJ1-5; 11 nucleotides agree with TRBD1. Germline V gene lookup returns CDR1 MGHRA and CDR2 YSYEKL. V was pared by 5 bases and J by 2 bases, with 11 bases of the junction left unmatched. The CDR3 runs to 18 residues. The CDR3 sequence is CASSSGTGGFFGNQPQHF. CDR3 nucleotide sequence: TGCGCCAGCAGCTCCGGGACAGGGGGTTTTTTCGGCAATCAGCCCCAGCATTTT.

This clone turned up a few times. The gene calls are TRBV25-1 and TRBJ1-1; D is ambiguous. Germline V CDR1 and CDR2: MGHDK, SYGVNS. Trimming removed 3 bases at V and 5 bases at J, with 10 bases between. The CDR3 consists of 13 residues. The CDR3, as DNA: TGTGCCAGCAGTGACTGGGCCTTAACTGAAGCTTTCTTT. As protein: CASSDWALTEAFF. Looking up the rest from reference TRBV25-1 and TRBJ1-1 gives the full variable domain: EADIYQTPRYLVIGTGKKITLECSQTMGHDKMYWYQQDPGMELHLIHYSYGVNSTEKGDLSSESTVSRIRTEHFPLTLESARPSHTSQYLCASSDWALTEAFFGQGTRLTVV.

This chain uses TRBV2 with TRBJ2-1; 10 nucleotides line up with TRBD2. The CDR3 consists of 18 residues. V trimming: 4 bases; J trimming: 2 bases; junction bases outside the gene matches: 11. Germline V lookup: CDR1 SNHLY, CDR2 FYNNEI. Written as DNA, the CDR3 is TGTGCCAGCAGTGGGGGACTAGCGAAGTCTGAAGCCTACAATGAGCAGTTCTTC. This encodes CASSGGLAKSEAYNEQFF.

The V call is TRBV6-5, the J call TRBJ2-1, with TRBD1 matching 8 bases. J gave up 7 bases and V 2 bases, and 4 bases lay outside the gene matches. The CDR3 has 14 amino acids. From germline, CDR1 is MNHEY and CDR2 SVGAGI. The CDR3 DNA reads as TGTGCCAGCAGTTACACCCAGGGGGCGAATGAGCAGTTCTTC. It specifies CASSYTQGANEQFF.

V and J are TRBV19 and TRBJ2-7; D perhaps matches TRBD2 (7 bases). The CDR3 consists of 14 residues. From germline, CDR1 is LNHDA and CDR2 SQIVND (reference sequence). Trimming removed 6 bases at V and 3 bases at J, with 15 bases between. The chain's CDR3 is CASSQAGAFYEQYV. CDR3 DNA sequence: TGTGCCAGTAGCCAGGCGGGGGCCTTCTACGAGCAGTACGTC.

The chain is built from TRBV28 and TRBJ2-4; 12 bases line up with TRBD1. Trimming cost V 4 bases and J 8 bases; bases outside gene matches: 6. The CDR3 consists of 15 residues. Germline CDR1 and CDR2: MDHEN and SYDVKM. The CDR3 DNA reads TGTGCCAGCAGTTCCGGGACAGGGGGCCGGTACATTCAGTACTTC. This encodes CASSSGTGGRYIQYF.

The genes are TRBV19 and TRBJ1-5; no reliable D call. The CDR3 consists of 16 residues. CDR1 and CDR2 (germline): LNHDA, SQIVND (reference sequence). Trimming pared 6 bases from V and 3 bases from J, leaving 18 bases between. The chain's CDR3 is CASSTTGRVYNQPQHF. The CDR3 DNA reads TGTGCCAGTAGCACGACGGGGAGGGTCTACAATCAGCCCCAGCATTTT.